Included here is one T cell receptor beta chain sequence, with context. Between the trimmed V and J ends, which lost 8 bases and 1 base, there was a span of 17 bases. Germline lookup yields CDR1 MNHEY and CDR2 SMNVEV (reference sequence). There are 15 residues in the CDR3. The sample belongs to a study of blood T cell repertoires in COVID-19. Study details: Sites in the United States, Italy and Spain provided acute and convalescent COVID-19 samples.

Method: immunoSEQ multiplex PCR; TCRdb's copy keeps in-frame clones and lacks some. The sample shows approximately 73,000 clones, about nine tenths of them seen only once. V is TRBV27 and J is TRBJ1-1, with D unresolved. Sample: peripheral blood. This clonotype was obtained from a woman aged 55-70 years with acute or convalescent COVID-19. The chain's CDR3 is CASAPPGWQNTEAFF. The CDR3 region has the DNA TGTGCCAGCGCCCCCCCGGGGTGGCAGAACACTGAAGCTTTCTTT.